Each of the 22 T cell receptor beta chains below was sequenced from the same sample in a study of OX40 agonist ivuxolimab in advanced cancers. The method behind the library was the immunoSEQ multiplex PCR assay. Entries here come from immuneACCESS through TCRdb and include only in-frame sequences with V and J called. Some clones fail to appear in such tables; in the studies checked, an unresolved V gene covers under half of the shortfall, and the cause of the remainder is unknown. Counted in this sample were around 76,000 clones; 86% of them appeared once. The ten largest clones add up to roughly 7.3% of the sample. This specimen consisted of CD4+ or CD8+ T cells sorted from blood, obtained in a trial of the OX40 agonist ivuxolimab. Every receptor here comes from an adult with an advanced solid tumor such as melanoma, head and neck, liver or kidney cancer.

The chain is built from TRBV18 and TRBJ1-3; D remains unclear. V was cut by 5 bases and J by 8 bases, with 13 bases left in between. This CDR3 has 13 amino acids. Germline V gene data show CDR1 as KGHSH and CDR2 as LQKENI. Here the CDR3 DNA reads TGTGCCAGCTCAGCCCTGACTCTCGACACCATATATTTT. This translates into CASSALTLDTIYF.

CDR3 DNA: TGCGCCAGCAGTGCGGAGAATGAGTTCTTC. It translates to CASSAENEFF. V gene TRBV10-1 combines with J gene TRBJ2-1; no clear D. From germline, CDR1 is WNHNN and CDR2 SYGVQD (reference sequence). This CDR3 is built from 10 residues. Between the trimmed V and J ends, which lost 4 bases and 14 bases, there was a span of 9 bases.

This sequence joins TRBV5-1 and TRBJ1-1; D gene ambiguous. Looked up from germline, CDR1 is SGHRS and CDR2 is YFSETQ. V lost 0 bases and J 3 bases, leaving 0 bases between the germline ends. This CDR3 is built from 11 residues. The CDR3 loop is CASSLDTEAFF. The CDR3 region has the DNA TGCGCCAGCAGCTTGGACACTGAAGCTTTCTTT.

The chain employs TRBV19 and TRBJ2-3, with D perhaps matching TRBD1 (6 bases). The CDR3 extends over 15 amino acids. V was pared by 2 bases and J by 6 bases, with 15 bases between. Germline V lookup: CDR1 LNHDA, CDR2 SQIVND (reference sequence). This chain's CDR3 is CASSIRGHLLDTQYF. The CDR3, as DNA: TGTGCCAGTAGTATAAGGGGACACCTCCTGGATACGCAGTATTTT.

The CDR3, as DNA: TGTGCCAGCAGCTGGACAGGAGGGCTTCAGCCCCAGCATTTT. Amino acids: CASSWTGGLQPQHF. The chain recombines TRBV6-6 with TRBJ1-5; 7 bases are a match to TRBD1. V lost 6 bases and J lost 6; bases outside the gene matches: 8. Germline CDR1 MNHNY, CDR2 SVGAGI (reference sequence). The CDR3 is 14 amino acids.

Concerning this clone: One junction end does not reproduce the germline sequence, and a read error may be involved. V usage is TRBV6-1 and J usage is TRBJ2-7; 8 bases agree with TRBD1. Germline CDR1 reads MNHNS; CDR2 reads SASEGT. The CDR3 extends over 14 amino acids. Here the CDR3 DNA reads TGTGTCAGCGCCCAGGACAGGGTAATAAACGAGCAGTACTTC. This translates into CVSAQDRVINEQYF.

The rearrangement links TRBV28 to TRBJ2-7; unclear D gene. Germline V lookup: CDR1 MDHEN, CDR2 SYDVKM. There are 12 residues in the CDR3. With 2 bases removed from V and 7 bases from J, the gap between germline ends came to 9 bases. The CDR3 nucleotides read TGTGCCAGCAGTTTAGGACCGAGAGAGCAGTACTTC. This sequence encodes CASSLGPREQYF.

The CDR3 DNA sequence: TGTGCCAGTACCGACAGGTGGGTCACTGAAGCTTTCTTT. Its translation: CASTDRWVTEAFF. The chain links TRBV19 to TRBJ1-1; weak D call: TRBD1 (6 bases). CDR3 size: 13 residues. The V gene's germline CDR1 is LNHDA and CDR2 SQIVND (reference sequence). Trimming cost V 7 bases and J 4 bases, with 13 bases left between them.

This clone has a handful of counts. This sequence joins TRBV7-3 and TRBJ2-6; no definite D call. Germline V gives CDR1 SGHTA, CDR2 FQGTGA. The CDR3 is 15 amino acids. V was cut by 5 bases and J by 0 bases, with 8 bases left in between. CDR3 protein: CASSPFNSGANVLTF. CDR3 DNA: TGTGCCAGCAGCCCTTTTAACTCTGGGGCCAACGTCCTGACTTTC. Based on the CDR3 plus reference TRBV7-3 and TRBJ2-6, the full variable domain is GAGVSQTPSNKVTEKGKYVELRCDPISGHTALYWYRQSLGQGPEFLIYFQGTGAADDSGLPNDRFFAVRPEGSVSTLKIQRTERGDSAVYLCASSPFNSGANVLTFGAGSRLTVL.

This rearrangement joins TRBV27 to TRBJ1-1, with TRBD1 as a possible D gene (6 bases). CDR1 MNHEY and CDR2 SMNVEV come from the germline V gene (reference sequence). The CDR3 has 20 amino acids. The V and J ends lost 2 bases and 1 base respectively, with 26 bases between them. The CDR3, as DNA: TGTGCCAGCAGTTTAGGGACCCACAGGGCCCCTAACTCCCAGAACACTGAAGCTTTCTTT. Amino acid sequence: CASSLGTHRAPNSQNTEAFF.

This clone was counted a single time. The V call is TRBV5-6, the J call TRBJ2-5; D uncertain. The CDR3 has 13 residues. V lost 0 bases and J lost 3, with 6 bases in between. CDR1 is SGHDT, CDR2 YYEEEE, per germline. The CDR3 nucleotides are TGTGCCAGCAGCTTGGTTTCAGAAGAGACCCAGTACTTC. It specifies CASSLVSEETQYF.

The chain has TRBV10-3 and TRBJ2-7, with a possible D match to TRBD2 (6 bases). Per the germline V gene, CDR1 is ENHRY and CDR2 is SYGVKD. This CDR3 contains 13 residues. Trimming removed 2 bases from V and 3 bases from J, with 8 bases in between. In DNA, the CDR3 is TGTGCCATCAGTGAGCGGGAGAGCTACGAGCAGTACTTC. Translating gives CAISERESYEQYF.

The V and J genes are TRBV4-3 and TRBJ2-7; 7 nucleotides match TRBD1. CDR1 and CDR2 (germline): LGHNA, YSLEER. This CDR3 contains 15 residues. Unmatched junction bases numbered 5, after V lost 1 base and J lost 2 bases. CDR3 sequence reads: CASSQAGQAAYEQYF. CDR3 DNA: TGCGCCAGCAGCCAAGCCGGACAGGCCGCCTACGAGCAGTACTTC.

The gene calls are TRBV7-9 and TRBJ2-3, with 8 bases identical to TRBD1. Germline assignment: CDR1 SEHNR and CDR2 FQNEAQ (reference sequence). Trimming at V came to 5 bases and at J to 1 base, leaving 8 bases not matched to a gene. The CDR3 consists of 16 residues. The CDR3 DNA follows: TGTGCCAGCAGCCTAGGACAGGGTGGAGGCACAGATACGCAGTATTTT. Protein product: CASSLGQGGGTDTQYF.

The chain carries TRBV5-1 and TRBJ1-2, with 9 bases aligning to TRBD1. Trimming removed 4 bases from V and 8 bases from J; junction bases left unmatched: 6. Germline lookup yields CDR1 SGHRS and CDR2 YFSETQ. The CDR3 is 13 amino acids. The CDR3 nucleotides read TGCGCCAGCAGCGTAGGGACAGGGAACGGCTACACCTTC. It translates to CASSVGTGNGYTF.

V gene TRBV11-2 combines with J gene TRBJ1-1; D perhaps matches TRBD1 (6 bases). Trimming removed 0 bases from V and 1 base from J, with 15 bases in between. CDR3 length: 17 residues. The germline CDR1 and CDR2 sequences are SGHAT and FQNNGV. In nucleotides, the CDR3 is TGTGCCAGCAGCTTAGATAGGGCACAGGGTCCGAACACTGAAGCTTTCTTT. Translated: CASSLDRAQGPNTEAFF. The whole variable domain, filled in from reference TRBV11-2 and TRBJ1-1, reads EAGVAQSPRYKIIEKRQSVAFWCNPISGHATLYWYQQILGQGPKLLIQFQNNGVVDDSQLPKDRFSAERLKGVDSTLKIQPAKLEDSAVYLCASSLDRAQGPNTEAFFGQGTRLTVV.

In its sample, this clone was seen a few times. This sequence joins TRBV27 and TRBJ2-1; possibly TRBD2 for D (5 bases). The CDR3 covers 11 residues. V was cut by 6 bases and J by 6 bases, with 6 bases left in between. Per the germline V gene, CDR1 is MNHEY and CDR2 is SMNVEV (reference sequence). Written as DNA, the CDR3 is TGTGCCAGCAGGAGGGCCAATGAGCAGTTCTTC. Translated, it gives CASRRANEQFF.

This sequence joins TRBV6-6 and TRBJ2-4; tentatively, D is TRBD2 (6 bases). Germline CDR1 reads MNHNY; CDR2 reads SVGAGI (reference sequence). Trimming took 10 bases from V and 5 from J, leaving 18 bases between them. This CDR3 spans 14 amino acids. The CDR3 coding sequence is TGTGCCACAGAGGAGGGGCGAGGTGAAAACATTCAGTACTTC. As protein: CATEEGRGENIQYF.

The chain recombines TRBV6-4 with TRBJ2-3; no definite D call. The V and J ends lost 3 bases and 0 bases respectively, with 13 bases between them. There are 16 residues in the CDR3. Germline V gene sequence: CDR1 MRHNA, CDR2 SNTAGT. The CDR3 DNA is TGTGCCAGCAGTGATATGAGAACCTCTAGCACAGATACGCAGTATTTT. Translated: CASSDMRTSSTDTQYF.

The chain recombines TRBV6-1 with TRBJ2-5; 8 nucleotides align to TRBD1. The CDR3 loop spans 16 amino acids. The junction had 7 bases not matched to a gene; V was cut back by 3 bases and J by 1 base. The V gene's germline CDR1 is MNHNS and CDR2 SASEGT. The CDR3 sequence: CASSEGIGQGQETQYF. DNA of the CDR3: TGTGCCAGCAGTGAGGGGATTGGACAGGGCCAAGAGACCCAGTACTTC.

The rearrangement uses TRBV29-1 and TRBJ2-2; no clear D gene. CDR3 length: 11 residues. Trimming took 3 bases from V and 5 from J, leaving 4 bases between them. The germline gives CDR1 SQVTM, CDR2 ANQGSEA. CDR3 amino acids: CSVDWTGELFF. As DNA, the CDR3 is TGCAGCGTTGACTGGACCGGGGAGCTGTTTTTT.

The chain carries TRBV15 and TRBJ2-3; tentative D call: TRBD2 (8 bases). With 1 base removed from V and 6 bases from J, the gap between germline ends came to 23 bases. In germline, CDR1 is LNHNV, CDR2 YYDKDF (reference sequence). The CDR3 length is 18 residues. In DNA, the CDR3 is TGTGCCACCAGCAGAGGCAGGGGGAGCGGGAGCCTTCTCGATACGCAGTATTTT. This encodes CATSRGRGSGSLLDTQYF.